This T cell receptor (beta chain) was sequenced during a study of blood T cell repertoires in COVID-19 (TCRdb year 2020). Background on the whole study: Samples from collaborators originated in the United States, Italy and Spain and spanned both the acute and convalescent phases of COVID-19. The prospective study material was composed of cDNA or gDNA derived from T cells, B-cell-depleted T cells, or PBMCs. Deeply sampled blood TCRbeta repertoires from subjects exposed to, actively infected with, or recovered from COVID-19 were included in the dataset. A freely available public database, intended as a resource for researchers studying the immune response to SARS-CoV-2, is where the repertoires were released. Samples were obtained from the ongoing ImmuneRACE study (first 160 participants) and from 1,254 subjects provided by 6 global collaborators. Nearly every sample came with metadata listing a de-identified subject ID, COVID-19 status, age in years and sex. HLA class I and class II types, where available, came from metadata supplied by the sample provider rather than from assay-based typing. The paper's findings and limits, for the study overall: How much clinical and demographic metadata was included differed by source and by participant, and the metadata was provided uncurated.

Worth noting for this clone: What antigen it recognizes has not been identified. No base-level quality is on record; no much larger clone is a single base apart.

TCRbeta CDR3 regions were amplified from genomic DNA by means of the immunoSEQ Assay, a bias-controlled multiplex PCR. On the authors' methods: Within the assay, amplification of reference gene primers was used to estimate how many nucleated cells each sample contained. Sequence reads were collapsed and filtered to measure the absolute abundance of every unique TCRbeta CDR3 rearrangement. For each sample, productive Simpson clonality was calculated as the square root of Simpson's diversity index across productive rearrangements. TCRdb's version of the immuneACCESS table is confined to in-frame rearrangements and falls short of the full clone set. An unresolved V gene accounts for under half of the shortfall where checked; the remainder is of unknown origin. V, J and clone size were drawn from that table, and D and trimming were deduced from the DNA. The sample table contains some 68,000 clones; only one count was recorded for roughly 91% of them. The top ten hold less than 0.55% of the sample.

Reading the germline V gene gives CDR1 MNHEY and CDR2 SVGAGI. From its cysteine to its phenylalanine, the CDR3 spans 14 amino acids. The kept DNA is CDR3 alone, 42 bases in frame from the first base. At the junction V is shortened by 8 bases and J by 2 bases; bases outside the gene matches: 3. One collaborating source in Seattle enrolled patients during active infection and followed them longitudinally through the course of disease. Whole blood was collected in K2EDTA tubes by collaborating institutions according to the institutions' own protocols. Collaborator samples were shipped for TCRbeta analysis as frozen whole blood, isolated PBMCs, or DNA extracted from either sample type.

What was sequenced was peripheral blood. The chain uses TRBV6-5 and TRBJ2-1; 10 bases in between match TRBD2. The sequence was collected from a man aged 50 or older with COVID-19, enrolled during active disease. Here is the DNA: TGTGCCAGCCTCACTAGCGGGGCCTACAATGAGCAGTTCTTC. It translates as CASLTSGAYNEQFF.